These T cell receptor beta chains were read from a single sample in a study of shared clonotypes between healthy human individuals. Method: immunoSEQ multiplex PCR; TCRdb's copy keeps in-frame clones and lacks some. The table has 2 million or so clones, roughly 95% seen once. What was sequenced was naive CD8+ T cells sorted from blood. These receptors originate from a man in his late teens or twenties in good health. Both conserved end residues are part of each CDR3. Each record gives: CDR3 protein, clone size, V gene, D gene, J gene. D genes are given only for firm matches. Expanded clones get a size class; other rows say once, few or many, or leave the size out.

CASSHLTVTYEQYF	NA	TRBV6-1	NA	TRBJ2-7
CASSPQQGGTDTQYF	NA	TRBV5-6	NA	TRBJ2-3
CASSWGQDRITYEQYF	NA	TRBV5-1	NA	TRBJ2-7
CASSQTGNYGYTF	NA	TRBV6-5	NA	TRBJ1-2
CASSVDSGAPTGTQYF	once	TRBV9	TRBD2	TRBJ2-5
CASSLERDTYEQYF	NA	TRBV7-2	TRBD2	TRBJ2-7
CASSLSPAGEQYF	NA	TRBV27	NA	TRBJ2-7
CSVEGREPYEQYF	NA	TRBV29-1	NA	TRBJ2-7
CASSPWTSGGARDTQYF	NA	TRBV11-2	TRBD2	TRBJ2-3
CASSRIAGTGEGTYNSPLHF	NA	TRBV7-8	TRBD1	TRBJ1-6
CASSIGQGPGVYEQYF	NA	TRBV19	NA	TRBJ2-7
CASKQDPYGYTF	NA	TRBV6-1	NA	TRBJ1-2
CASTPAGTGGHYEQYF	NA	TRBV5-6	NA	TRBJ2-7
CASSLAAGSSDYGYTF	once	TRBV5-6	NA	TRBJ1-2
CASSQDLGTSGTYNEQFF	few	TRBV14	TRBD2	TRBJ2-1
CASSQGSGVLSTDTQYF	NA	TRBV14	TRBD2	TRBJ2-3
CASSLGRSGELFF	NA	TRBV28	NA	TRBJ2-2
CATGGRAPSYEQYF	NA	TRBV28	NA	TRBJ2-7
CASSLDNQGAANEKLFF	NA	TRBV11-2	TRBD1	TRBJ1-4
CASSQGHEQYF	NA	TRBV9	NA	TRBJ2-7
CASSIAGTGNSYEQYF	NA	TRBV19	TRBD1	TRBJ2-7
CASLGLLDTEAFF	NA	TRBV2	NA	TRBJ1-1
CASSFGGIYEQYF	NA	TRBV5-4	NA	TRBJ2-7
CASSPPGVNGELFF	NA	TRBV6-6	NA	TRBJ2-2
CATSPHELNTEAFF	NA	TRBV15	NA	TRBJ1-1
CASSFEQGRSTDTQYF	NA	TRBV7-6	TRBD1	TRBJ2-3
CASLGDRERENTEAFF	NA	TRBV10-2	TRBD1	TRBJ1-1
CSVASGSSYEQYF	NA	TRBV29-1	NA	TRBJ2-7
CASSMMGEKLFF	NA	TRBV11-2	NA	TRBJ1-4
CASSYSEGNTIYF	NA	TRBV6-6	NA	TRBJ1-3
CASRGTVFPYEQYF	NA	TRBV23-1	TRBD1	TRBJ2-7
CASSKKGLRTDTQYF	NA	TRBV21-1	NA	TRBJ2-3
CASSSPWDRGNYSYTF	NA	TRBV27	TRBD1	TRBJ1-2
CASSQGGAISYEQYF	few	TRBV4-1	NA	TRBJ2-7
CASSLVGQAYEQYF	NA	TRBV7-8	NA	TRBJ2-7
CASSSGTTDTQYF	NA	TRBV13	NA	TRBJ2-3
CASSVPGGGETQYF	NA	TRBV28	NA	TRBJ2-5
CASSSRDSYEQYF	NA	TRBV11-2	TRBD1	TRBJ2-7
CASSSLDRVNQPQHF	NA	TRBV6-6	TRBD1	TRBJ1-5
CASSLAGGDGYTF	NA	TRBV5-6	TRBD1	TRBJ1-2
CASSYRGTGELFF	NA	TRBV27	TRBD1	TRBJ2-2
CASKGWSYEQYF	NA	TRBV6-6	NA	TRBJ2-7
CASRRAGRTDTQYF	NA	TRBV6-5	NA	TRBJ2-3
CASSIDAESGNTIYF	NA	TRBV19	NA	TRBJ1-3
CASSQGQNYEQYF	NA	TRBV18	NA	TRBJ2-7
CASRLLAGGSNEQFF	NA	TRBV27	TRBD2	TRBJ2-1
CASSFDRALRTGELFF	NA	TRBV23-1	TRBD1	TRBJ2-2
CASSLVQNTEAFF	NA	TRBV11-3	NA	TRBJ1-1
CASSLLAGGNEQYF	NA	TRBV5-6	TRBD2	TRBJ2-7
CASSEGEAFF	once	TRBV10-1	NA	TRBJ1-1